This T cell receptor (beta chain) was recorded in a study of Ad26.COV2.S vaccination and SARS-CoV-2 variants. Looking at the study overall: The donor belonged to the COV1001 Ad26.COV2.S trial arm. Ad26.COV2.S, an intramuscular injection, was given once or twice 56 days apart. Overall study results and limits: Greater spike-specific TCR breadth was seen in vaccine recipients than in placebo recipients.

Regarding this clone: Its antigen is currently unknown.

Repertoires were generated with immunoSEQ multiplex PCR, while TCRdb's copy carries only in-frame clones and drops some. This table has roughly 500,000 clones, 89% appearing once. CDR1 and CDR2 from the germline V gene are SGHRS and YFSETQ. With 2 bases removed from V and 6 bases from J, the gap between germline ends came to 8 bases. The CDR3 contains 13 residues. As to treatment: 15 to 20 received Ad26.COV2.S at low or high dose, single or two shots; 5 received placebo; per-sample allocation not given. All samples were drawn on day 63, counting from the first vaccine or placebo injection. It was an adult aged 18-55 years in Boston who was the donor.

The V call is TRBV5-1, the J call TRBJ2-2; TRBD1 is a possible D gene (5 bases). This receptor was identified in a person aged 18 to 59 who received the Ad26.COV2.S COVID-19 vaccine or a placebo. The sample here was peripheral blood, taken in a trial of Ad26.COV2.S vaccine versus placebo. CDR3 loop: CASSFPQAGELFF. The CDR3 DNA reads TGCGCCAGCAGCTTCCCACAGGCCGGGGAGCTGTTTTTT.